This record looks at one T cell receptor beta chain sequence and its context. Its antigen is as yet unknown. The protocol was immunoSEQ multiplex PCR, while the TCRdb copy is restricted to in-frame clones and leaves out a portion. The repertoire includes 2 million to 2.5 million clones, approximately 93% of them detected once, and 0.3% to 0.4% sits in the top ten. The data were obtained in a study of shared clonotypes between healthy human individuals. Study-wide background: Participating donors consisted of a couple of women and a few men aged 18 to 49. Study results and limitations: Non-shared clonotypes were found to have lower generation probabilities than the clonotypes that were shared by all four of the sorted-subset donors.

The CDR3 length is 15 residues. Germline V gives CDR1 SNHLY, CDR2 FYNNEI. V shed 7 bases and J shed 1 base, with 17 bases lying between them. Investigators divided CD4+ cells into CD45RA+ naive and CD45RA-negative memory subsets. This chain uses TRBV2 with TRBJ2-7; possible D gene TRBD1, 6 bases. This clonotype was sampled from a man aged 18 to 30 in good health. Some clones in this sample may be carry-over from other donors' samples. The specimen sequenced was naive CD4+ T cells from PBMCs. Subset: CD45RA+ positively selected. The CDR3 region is CASTLEGQLSYEQYF. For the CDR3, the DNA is TGTGCCAGCACCTTGGAAGGACAGCTATCCTACGAGCAGTACTTC.